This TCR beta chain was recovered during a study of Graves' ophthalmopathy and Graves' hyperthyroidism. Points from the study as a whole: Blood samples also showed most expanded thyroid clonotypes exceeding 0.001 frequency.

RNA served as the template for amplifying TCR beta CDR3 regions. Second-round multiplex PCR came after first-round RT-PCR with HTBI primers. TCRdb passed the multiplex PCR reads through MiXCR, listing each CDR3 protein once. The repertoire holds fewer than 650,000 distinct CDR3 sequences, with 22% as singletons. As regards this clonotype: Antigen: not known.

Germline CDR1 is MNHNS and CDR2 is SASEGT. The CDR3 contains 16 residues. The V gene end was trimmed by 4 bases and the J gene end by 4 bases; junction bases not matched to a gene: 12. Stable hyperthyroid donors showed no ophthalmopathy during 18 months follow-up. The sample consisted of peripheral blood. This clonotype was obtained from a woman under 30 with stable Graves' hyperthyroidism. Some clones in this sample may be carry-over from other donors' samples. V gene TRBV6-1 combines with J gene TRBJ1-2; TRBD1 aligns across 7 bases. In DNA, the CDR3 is TGTGCCAGCAGTGGGTTTGTCCGGGACAGCCCCTATGGCTACACCTTC. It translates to CASSGFVRDSPYGYTF.